Ten or more counts support the clone carrying this T cell receptor (beta chain). Antigen: not known. cDNA prepared by RNA extraction and subsequent reverse transcription served as the template for sequencing. TCRdb's table, derived via immunoSEQ multiplex PCR, lists solely in-frame clones and lacks some. This table holds approximately 59,000 clones, 45% to 50% found once. Alopecia areata patients provided lesional scalp punch biopsies and peripheral blood, both collected for the study. CDR1 and CDR2 (germline): SGHAT, FQNNGV. The CDR3 length is 12 residues. V lost 5 bases, J lost 7 bases, and 12 bases lay in between. The record originates from a study of CD8+ T cells in alopecia areata. Overall study: Oral tofacitinib (5 to 10 mg twice daily) was administered to treated patients.

Study-level results: In lesional scalp, particularly from alopecia totalis/universalis, clonality was higher than in normal scalp. Sequenced scalp T cells also include alphabeta T cells resident in normal skin.

This sequence originates from a human donor with alopecia areata. The specimen comprised CD8+ T cells sorted from blood, sampled at week 0. The chain employs TRBV11-2 and TRBJ2-7; D unresolved. Here the CDR3 DNA reads TGTGCCAGCAGCAGCCCCACACCGGAGCAGTACTTC. Translation gives CASSSPTPEQYF.